The 10 T cell receptor beta chains below all came from one sample that was sequenced in a study of blood T cell repertoires in COVID-19. The protocol was immunoSEQ multiplex PCR, while the TCRdb copy is restricted to in-frame clones and leaves out a portion. Of over 200,000 clones in the sample, roughly 86% are singletons; the top ten hold 2.7%. The sample comprised peripheral blood. These receptors came from a woman in her sixties or seventies with acute or convalescent COVID-19.

V is TRBV10-3 and J is TRBJ1-5; TRBD1 matches 10 bases. Losses at the gene ends were 6 bases for V and 7 bases for J; bases not matched to a gene: 6. This CDR3 spans 14 amino acids. Germline V lookup: CDR1 ENHRY, CDR2 SYGVKD. CDR3 in amino acids: CAIRGTGEGQPQHF. The CDR3 DNA reads as TGTGCCATCAGGGGGACAGGGGAGGGACAGCCCCAGCATTTT.

The genes are TRBV9 and TRBJ2-1; a weak D match, TRBD2 (5 bases). Germline CDR1 and CDR2: SGDLS and YYNGEE. The CDR3 covers 16 residues. V was shortened by 0 bases and J by 4 bases, with 14 bases between the two germline ends. The CDR3 DNA follows: TGTGCCAGCAGCGTAGAAGTTCTGAGGAGGTACAATGAGCAGTTCTTC. Its protein product is CASSVEVLRRYNEQFF.

The chain is built from TRBV3-1 (or the pseudogene TRBV3-2) and TRBJ1-3; the D gene is possibly TRBD1 (5 bases). The ends were cut back, 4 bases at V and 11 bases at J, with 9 bases in the middle. This CDR3 comprises 11 residues. Germline CDR1 reads LGHDT; CDR2 reads YNNKEL (reference sequence). CDR3 sequence (DNA): TGTGCCAGCAGCCGTACAGGCCCCATATATTTT. Translation: CASSRTGPIYF.

The J gene is TRBJ1-4, the V gene TRBV9; possibly TRBD1 for D (5 bases). The CDR3 runs to 13 residues. CDR1 and CDR2 (germline): SGDLS, YYNGEE. The V gene lost 0 bases and the J gene lost 5 bases, with 5 bases spanning the gap. The CDR3 DNA reads as TGTGCCAGCAGCGTAGCAGGGAATGAAAAACTGTTTTTT. It is translated as CASSVAGNEKLFF.

This chain connects TRBV10-3 to TRBJ2-2; 8 nucleotides line up with TRBD2. Losses at the gene ends were 2 bases for V and 5 bases for J; bases not matched to a gene: 4. Per germline, CDR1 ENHRY and CDR2 SYGVKD. This CDR3 comprises 15 residues. In DNA form, the CDR3 reads TGTGCCATCAGTGAGGCTAGCGGGTTGACCGGGGAGCTGTTTTTT. Encoded protein: CAISEASGLTGELFF.

CDR3 bases: TGTGCCAGCAGCTTAAGGGGGGGCCAGGGGGATACGCAGTATTTT. Translating it yields CASSLRGGQGDTQYF. V gene TRBV11-2 combines with J gene TRBJ2-3, with D possibly being TRBD2 (7 bases). Germline V lookup: CDR1 SGHAT, CDR2 FQNNGV. The ends were cut back, 2 bases at V and 6 bases at J, with 15 bases in the middle. The CDR3 runs to 15 residues.

The chain employs TRBV5-4 and TRBJ1-2, with D uncertain. Germline CDR1 SGHNT, CDR2 YYREEE (reference sequence). The ends were cut back, 1 base at V and 1 base at J, with 8 bases in the middle. The CDR3 has 14 amino acids. Written as DNA, the CDR3 is TGTGCCAGCAGCTTGCAAAACAGTAACTATGGCTACACCTTC. This translates into CASSLQNSNYGYTF.

The CDR3 reads CASSLSGGLGQPQHF. DNA for the CDR3: TGTGCCAGCAGCCTGTCAGGGGGATTGGGTCAGCCCCAGCATTTT. The rearrangement joins TRBV3-1 (or the pseudogene TRBV3-2) to TRBJ1-5; 7 bases agree with TRBD1. V lost 4 bases, J lost 6 bases, and 9 bases stayed unmatched. CDR3 length: 15 residues. Germline V gene lookup returns CDR1 LGHDT and CDR2 YNNKEL (reference sequence).

The CDR3 DNA sequence: TGTGCCAGCACAGGAATAGCGGGAATAGAGCAGTTCTTC. Protein sequence: CASTGIAGIEQFF. This rearrangement joins TRBV6-5 to TRBJ2-1; 8 bases are a match to TRBD2. The CDR3 is made up of 13 amino acids. V lost 7 bases, J lost 10 bases, and 9 bases stayed unmatched. Germline-derived CDR1 and CDR2 are MNHEY and SVGAGI.

This chain links TRBV28 with TRBJ2-7, with 13 bases fitting TRBD2. With V trimmed by 3 bases and J by 4 bases, 6 bases remained unmatched. Germline CDR1 and CDR2: MDHEN and SYDVKM. There are 16 residues in the CDR3. The CDR3: CASSFGTSGTHYEQYF. The CDR3 nucleotides are TGTGCCAGCAGTTTTGGGACTAGCGGGACACATTACGAGCAGTACTTC.